This TCR beta chain was sequenced for a study of T cell responses to AZD1222 COVID-19 vaccine. General study findings and limits: The peak T cell response came first, and repertoires were sampled only after it. Nearly half of unique spike-specific TCRs reportedly avoided B.1.351 and B.1.1.7 mutated regions.

This clone was picked up a small number of times. Its specificity is unknown. The protocol was immunoSEQ multiplex PCR, while the TCRdb copy is restricted to in-frame clones and leaves out a portion. The profile shows under 150,000 clones, approximately 90% of them singletons. Sequencing used peripheral blood, obtained 28 days after the second AZD1222 dose. This sequence originates from an adult who received the AZD1222 COVID-19 vaccine.

CDR3 nucleotide sequence: TGTGCCAGCAGTTATGACAGGGTTTCCAGGCCCCAGCATTTT. Translating it yields CASSYDRVSRPQHF. The chain recombines TRBV28 with TRBJ1-5; 7 bases agree with TRBD1. Losses at the gene ends were 4 bases for V and 9 bases for J; bases not matched to a gene: 9. CDR3 length: 14 residues. Germline V gene lookup returns CDR1 MDHEN and CDR2 SYDVKM. The whole variable domain, filled in from reference TRBV28 and TRBJ1-5, reads DVKVTQSSRYLVKRTGEKVFLECVQDMDHENMFWYRQDPGLGLRLIYFSYDVKMKEKGDIPEGYSVSREKKERFSLILESASTNQTSMYLCASSYDRVSRPQHFGDGTRLSIL.